This record concerns one TCR beta chain sequence. The authors reverse transcribed roughly 0.5 to 1 ug RNA with random hexamers. TCRdb reprocessed the immunoSEQ multiplex PCR reads via MiXCR and lists one record per CDR3 protein. This sample has about 430,000 distinct CDR3 sequences; approximately 89% occur once, and the top ten carry roughly 0.1%. The CD8+ and CD4+ T cells were negatively isolated, with the TEMRA cells enriched by FACS. In germline, CDR1 is DFQATT, CDR2 SNEGSKA (reference sequence). V lost 3 bases to trimming and J lost 5 bases, with 7 bases between them. CDR3 length equals 11 residues. This specimen comes from a study of CD8 T cells in Susac syndrome.

The rearrangement uses TRBV20-1 and TRBJ1-1; tentative D call: TRBD1 (6 bases). The clonotype comes from a human donor with multiple sclerosis. Sequenced material: CD8+ T cells from PBMCs. The CDR3 region is CSARQGTEAFF. In nucleotides, the CDR3 is TGCAGTGCTAGGCAGGGGACTGAAGCTTTCTTT.